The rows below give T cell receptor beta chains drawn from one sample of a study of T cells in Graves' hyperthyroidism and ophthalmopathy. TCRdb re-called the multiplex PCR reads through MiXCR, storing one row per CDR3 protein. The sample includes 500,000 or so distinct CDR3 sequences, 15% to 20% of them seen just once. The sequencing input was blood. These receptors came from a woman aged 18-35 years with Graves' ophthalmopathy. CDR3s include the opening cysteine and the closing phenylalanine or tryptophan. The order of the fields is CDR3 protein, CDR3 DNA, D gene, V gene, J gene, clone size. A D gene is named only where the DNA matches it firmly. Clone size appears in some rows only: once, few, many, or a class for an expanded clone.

CASSLETDNSPLHF	TGTGCCAGCAGCTTAGAAACCGATAATTCACCCCTCCACTTT	-	TRBV11-2	TRBJ1-6	many
CASRPGDRASYEQYF	TGTGCCAGCAGGCCCGGCGACAGGGCCTCCTACGAGCAGTACTTC	TRBD1	TRBV28	TRBJ2-7	many
CAWSGGAEGYTF	TGTGCCTGGAGTGGGGGGGCAGAGGGCTACACCTTC	-	TRBV30	TRBJ1-2	many
CAISELLGHEQFF	TGTGCCATCAGTGAGCTCCTAGGTCATGAGCAGTTCTTC	-	TRBV10-3	TRBJ2-1	many
CASSYLKTTYNEQFF	TGTGCCAGCAGTTACCTAAAGACAACCTACAATGAGCAGTTCTTC	-	TRBV6-2/TRBV6-3	TRBJ2-1	many
CASSALRARSYEQYF	TGTGCCAGCAGTGCCCTCAGGGCTCGCTCCTACGAGCAGTACTTC	-	TRBV27	TRBJ2-7	many
CASSIGLAGEQTYEQYF	TGTGCCAGTAGTATAGGACTAGCGGGTGAACAGACCTACGAGCAGTACTTC	TRBD2	TRBV19	TRBJ2-7	few
CASSLNEFDEQYF	TGTGCCAGCAGCTTAAATGAGTTTGACGAGCAGTACTTC	-	TRBV7-9	TRBJ2-7	many
CASSEGGNSAQPQHF	TGTGCCAGCAGTGAAGGTGGCAATTCTGCTCAGCCCCAGCATTTT	-	TRBV6-1	TRBJ1-5	many
CASSYRGQEAFF	TGTGCCAGCAGTTACCGTGGGCAAGAAGCTTTCTTT	-	TRBV6-5	TRBJ1-1	-
CASSHGRTEAFF	TGTGCCAGCAGTCACGGACGGACTGAAGCTTTCTTT	-	TRBV2	TRBJ1-1	-
CASSLFSGGRRQPQHF	TGTGCCAGCAGTTTATTTTCGGGGGGTAGGCGTCAGCCCCAGCATTTT	-	TRBV28	TRBJ1-5	many
CASTNKGGSNYGYTF	TGTGCCAGTACCAACAAGGGAGGCTCTAACTATGGCTACACCTTC	-	TRBV19	TRBJ1-2	-
CASSLTGFEQYF	TGTGCCAGCAGTTTGACAGGGTTCGAGCAGTACTTC	TRBD1	TRBV28	TRBJ2-7	many
CASSSVEGWTEAFF	TGTGCCAGCAGCTCCGTGGAGGGTTGGACTGAAGCTTTCTTT	-	TRBV7-6	TRBJ1-1	few
CSARTYGRPSTDTQYF	TGCAGTGCTAGAACGTACGGCCGACCTAGCACAGATACGCAGTATTTT	-	TRBV20-1	TRBJ2-3	-
CASSQGRGRLSDTQYF	TGCGCCAGCAGCCAAGGTCGCGGGAGGCTGTCAGATACGCAGTATTTT	TRBD2	TRBV4-3	TRBJ2-3	many
CASGRLRDGVNTEAFF	TGTGCTAGTGGCCGGCTGCGGGACGGCGTGAACACTGAAGCTTTCTTT	-	TRBV12-5	TRBJ1-1	many
CASSPDRVSGANVLTF	TGTGCCAGCAGCCCCGACAGGGTCTCTGGGGCCAACGTCCTGACTTTC	TRBD1	TRBV7-2	TRBJ2-6	few
CASSQGRTGTGEETQYF	TGCGCCAGCAGCCAAGGCCGAACCGGGACAGGGGAAGAGACCCAGTACTTC	TRBD1	TRBV4-1	TRBJ2-5	few
CASSPTRGKLNEQFF	TGTGCCAGCTCACCAACCAGGGGCAAGCTCAATGAGCAGTTCTTC	-	TRBV18	TRBJ2-1	few
CASSPSVRISGNTIYF	TGTGCCAGCAGCCCCTCAGTGCGGATTTCTGGAAACACCATATATTTT	-	TRBV7-6	TRBJ1-3	-
CASSQVFQLAGPSWEQFF	TGTGCCAGCAGCCAGGTTTTCCAACTAGCGGGACCCTCGTGGGAGCAGTTCTTC	TRBD2	TRBV3-1	TRBJ2-1	many
CATSDYLRLPHSYNSPLHF	TGTGCCACCAGTGATTATCTACGCCTCCCGCATTCCTATAATTCACCCCTCCACTTT	-	TRBV24-1	TRBJ1-6	few
CASTQRGEQYF	TGTGCCAGCACGCAGAGGGGCGAGCAGTACTTC	-	TRBV27	TRBJ2-7	many
CASSLSRGTVYEQYF	TGTGCCAGCAGTTTATCAAGGGGGACTGTATACGAGCAGTACTTC	-	TRBV27	TRBJ2-7	few
CASRIGGDGYEQYF	TGTGCCAGCAGGATCGGGGGGGATGGCTACGAGCAGTACTTC	TRBD2	TRBV27	TRBJ2-7	many
CSAQGRMNTEAFF	TGCAGTGCCCAGGGCCGGATGAACACTGAAGCTTTCTTT	-	TRBV20-1	TRBJ1-1	many
CSVDWEGDRGGNEQFF	TGCAGCGTTGATTGGGAGGGGGACAGGGGTGGCAATGAGCAGTTCTTC	TRBD1	TRBV29-1	TRBJ2-1	many
CASSSALGTQYF	TGTGCCAGCAGCTCCGCTCTAGGTACGCAGTATTTT	-	TRBV7-2	TRBJ2-3	many
CASSLLERTYEQYF	TGTGCCAGCAGCTTATTGGAGAGAACCTACGAGCAGTACTTC	-	TRBV11-1	TRBJ2-7	many
CSALTGGGNTIYF	TGCAGTGCGCTGACAGGGGGTGGAAACACCATATATTTT	TRBD1	TRBV20-1	TRBJ1-3	-
CASRMTGPNNEQFF	TGTGCCAGTAGGATGACAGGGCCCAACAATGAGCAGTTCTTC	TRBD1	TRBV19	TRBJ2-1	few
CAWSAKETQYF	TGTGCCTGGAGTGCAAAAGAGACCCAGTACTTC	-	TRBV30	TRBJ2-5	many
CASSSRQGQGGRWTETQYF	TGTGCCAGCAGTTCTCGACAGGGACAGGGGGGTAGGTGGACAGAGACCCAGTACTTC	TRBD1	TRBV27	TRBJ2-5	many
CSAHTTLAGQGSVQYF	TGCAGTGCCCACACCACCCTAGCGGGACAGGGTTCCGTTCAGTACTTC	-	TRBV20-1	TRBJ2-4	-
CASSFKTSVTF	TGTGCCAGCAGTTTCAAGACCTCTGTCACCTTC	-	TRBV28	TRBJ1-2	many
CASSLRGENTIYF	TGCGCCAGCAGCTTAAGGGGGGAAAACACCATATATTTT	-	TRBV5-1	TRBJ1-3	-
CASSLPGTGRTEAFF	TGTGCCAGCAGTTTACCCGGGACAGGGCGAACTGAAGCTTTCTTT	TRBD1	TRBV28	TRBJ1-1	many
CASSKTTGKSNSGNTIYF	TGTGCCAGCAGCAAAACCACAGGGAAAAGCAACTCTGGAAACACCATATATTTT	-	TRBV11-2	TRBJ1-3	many